The 15 T cell receptor beta chains listed next were all sequenced from one sample in a study of PD-1 blockade in classical Hodgkin lymphoma. The time point is: cycle 4 day 1 (C4D1), after about 6 weeks of nivolumab. Each of the patients experienced relapse following autologous stem cell transplantation, and their brentuximab vedotin exposure differed. The table came from immunoSEQ multiplex PCR; TCRdb's copy has only in-frame clones and leaves some out. The top ten clones hold 6% to 8.5% of a sample with fewer than 20,000 clones, about 61% of them seen once. The specimen comprised peripheral blood mononuclear cells (PBMCs), sampled before the fourth cycle of nivolumab. The receptors originated from a human donor with classical Hodgkin lymphoma.

The rearrangement uses TRBV4-1 and TRBJ1-6; D is uncertain. The CDR3 is 14 amino acids. Germline V CDR1 and CDR2: MGHRA, YSYEKL. Trimming stripped 3 bases from V and 11 bases from J, with 14 bases between. CDR3 bases: TGCGCCAGCAGCCACGGCTCGGTTGAGACACCCCTCCACTTT. Protein product: CASSHGSVETPLHF.

This chain connects TRBV14 to TRBJ2-5; D may be TRBD2 (6 bases). CDR1 is SGHDN and CDR2 is FVKESK in the germline V gene. This CDR3 contains 15 residues. V was clipped by 2 bases and J by 2 bases, with 12 bases between them. The CDR3 DNA is TGTGCCAGCAGCCAACGAGGGCGGGGACAAGAGACCCAGTACTTC. This gives the protein CASSQRGRGQETQYF.

In this sample, this clone turned up once. This chain joins TRBV7-2 and TRBJ2-2; D may be TRBD2 (5 bases). The CDR3 is 15 amino acids. V was pared by 1 base and J by 5 bases, with 11 bases between. Germline lookup yields CDR1 SGHTA and CDR2 FQGNSA. The CDR3 loop is CASSLVGKATGELFF. CDR3 coding DNA: TGTGCCAGCAGCTTAGTCGGGAAGGCGACCGGGGAGCTGTTTTTT. Complete variable domain (other parts from reference TRBV7-2 and TRBJ2-2): GAGVSQSPSNKVTEKGKDVELRCDPISGHTALYWYRQSLGQGLEFLIYFQGNSAPDKSGLPSDRFSAERTGGSVSTLTIQRTQQEDSAVYLCASSLVGKATGELFFGEGSRLTVL.

The chain uses TRBV28 and TRBJ2-5; D is unclear. This CDR3 spans 13 amino acids. Germline-derived CDR1 and CDR2 are MDHEN and SYDVKM. The V gene lost 8 bases and the J gene lost 4 bases, with 14 bases spanning the gap. Written as DNA, the CDR3 is TGTGCCAGCGGGGTGTTATGGGCAGAGACCCAGTACTTC. This sequence encodes CASGVLWAETQYF. The full variable domain, with the rest looked up from reference TRBV28 and TRBJ2-5, is DVKVTQSSRYLVKRTGEKVFLECVQDMDHENMFWYRQDPGLGLRLIYFSYDVKMKEKGDIPEGYSVSREKKERFSLILESASTNQTSMYLCASGVLWAETQYFGPGTRLLVL.

The chain employs TRBV28 and TRBJ1-1; no definite D call. CDR1 MDHEN and CDR2 SYDVKM come from the germline V gene. The length of the CDR3 is 12 residues. V was shortened by 3 bases and J by 5 bases, with 7 bases between the two germline ends. The CDR3 nucleotides read TGTGCCAGCAGTTTGAGGCGGACTGAAGCTTTCTTT. This codes for CASSLRRTEAFF. Full variable domain (missing parts from reference TRBV28 and TRBJ1-1): DVKVTQSSRYLVKRTGEKVFLECVQDMDHENMFWYRQDPGLGLRLIYFSYDVKMKEKGDIPEGYSVSREKKERFSLILESASTNQTSMYLCASSLRRTEAFFGQGTRLTVV.

V is TRBV9 and J is TRBJ2-1; unclear D gene. Trimming pared 0 bases from V and 6 bases from J, leaving 7 bases between. Germline V CDR1 and CDR2: SGDLS, YYNGEE. CDR3 length: 13 residues. CDR3 nucleotides: TGTGCCAGCAGCGTAGGTCCCGGCAATGAGCAGTTCTTC. This translates into CASSVGPGNEQFF.

V and J are TRBV27 and TRBJ1-1; 8 nucleotides line up with TRBD1. Germline V lookup: CDR1 MNHEY, CDR2 SMNVEV (reference sequence). The V gene end was trimmed by 6 bases and the J gene end by 5 bases; junction bases not matched to a gene: 11. This CDR3 is built from 15 residues. The CDR3 region has the DNA TGTGCCAGCAGAGTTCGCACAGGGGGAATGACTGAAGCTTTCTTT. Its translation: CASRVRTGGMTEAFF.

J is TRBJ2-3 and V is TRBV19; 7 bases line up with TRBD2. CDR1 and CDR2 (germline): LNHDA, SQIVND (reference sequence). V lost 4 bases and J lost 4; bases outside the gene matches: 5. The CDR3 has 14 amino acids. The CDR3 region is CASSRTSVADTQYF. DNA for the CDR3: TGTGCCAGTAGTAGGACTAGTGTGGCAGATACGCAGTATTTT.

The chain joins TRBV6-6 to TRBJ1-1; D gene ambiguous. Germline assignment: CDR1 MNHNY and CDR2 SVGAGI (reference sequence). This CDR3 has 12 amino acids. V was cut by 1 base and J by 8 bases, with 8 bases left in between. CDR3 sequence: CASSYYGEEAFF. The CDR3 DNA is TGTGCCAGCAGTTACTACGGGGAGGAAGCTTTCTTT.

The chain couples TRBV13 to TRBJ2-1, with a tentative D call TRBD2 (6 bases). Trimming took off 5 bases at V and 0 bases at J, with 14 bases between the two ends. The CDR3 covers 16 residues. Germline V gene sequence: CDR1 PRHDT, CDR2 FYEKMQ (reference sequence). CDR3 residues: CASSPPPGASYNEQFF. In DNA form, the CDR3 reads TGTGCCAGCAGCCCCCCCCCGGGAGCCTCCTACAATGAGCAGTTCTTC.

The rearrangement links TRBV29-1 to TRBJ1-1, with D uncertain. Germline CDR1 is SQVTM and CDR2 is ANQGSEA. Between the trimmed V and J ends, which lost 0 bases and 4 bases, there was a span of 15 bases. This CDR3 has 15 residues. The CDR3 coding sequence is TGCAGCGTTGAAGATTCCCCCTTCGGAGGCACTGAAGCTTTCTTT. This encodes CSVEDSPFGGTEAFF. Using reference TRBV29-1 and TRBJ1-1 for the parts outside the CDR3, the full variable domain is SAVISQKPSRDICQRGTSLTIQCQVDSQVTMMFWYRQQPGQSLTLIATANQGSEATYESGFVIDKFPISRPNLTFSTLTVSNMSPEDSSIYLCSVEDSPFGGTEAFFGQGTRLTVV.

This sequence joins TRBV11-3 and TRBJ2-1; D may be TRBD1 or TRBD2 (5 bases each). The CDR3 is 16 residues long. The germline V gene has CDR1 SGHNT and CDR2 YENEEA. V was trimmed by 4 bases and J by 4 bases, leaving 17 bases between them. CDR3 coding DNA: TGTGCCAGCAGCTCATCCGGGACGGAGAATTACAATGAGCAGTTCTTC. Protein product: CASSSSGTENYNEQFF.

The CDR3 here is CASSPRGGGSDEQYF. The DNA of the CDR3 is TGTGCCAGCAGCCCAAGGGGGGGTGGGAGTGACGAGCAGTACTTC. The chain uses TRBV13 and TRBJ2-7; D is possibly TRBD2 (7 bases). The length of the CDR3 is 15 residues. In germline, CDR1 is PRHDT, CDR2 FYEKMQ (reference sequence). V lost 5 bases and J lost 5, with 19 bases in between.

The V gene is TRBV23-1, the J gene TRBJ1-5; tentatively, D is TRBD1 (5 bases). TRBV23-1 is labeled an ORF, and its function is uncertain. This CDR3 has 14 residues. Trimming took off 4 bases at V and 5 bases at J, with 12 bases between the two ends. DNA of the CDR3: TGCGCCAGCAGTCCTAACAGGACGCATCAGCCCCAGCATTTT. As protein: CASSPNRTHQPQHF.

The V and J genes are TRBV5-6 and TRBJ2-5, with no clear D. Germline V gives CDR1 SGHDT, CDR2 YYEEEE. Trimming left V 4 bases short and J 5 bases short, with 15 bases between. The CDR3 is 14 amino acids. This CDR3 reads CASSRKVGLETQYF. The CDR3 region has the DNA TGTGCCAGCAGCCGGAAAGTTGGGCTGGAGACCCAGTACTTC.